This TCR beta chain was captured in a study of blood T cells in healthy people across ages. Whole-study results and caveats: Roughly linearly, TCR beta diversity per million T cells fell as age increased. More naive CD4+ cells and higher diversity marked long-lived donors relative to aged donors.

Primed by a sample-barcoded 5' primer and a J-beta primer mix, a second PCR proceeded for 7 to 11 cycles. Researchers report that a template-switch adaptor with 12 random nucleotides tagged each cDNA molecule. From the 5' RACE reads, TCRdb called clonotypes with MiXCR, one entry per CDR3 protein. The sample has some 780,000 distinct CDR3 sequences; around three fifths are singletons. There are 11 residues in the CDR3. V lost 7 bases and J 2 bases, leaving 4 bases between the germline ends. Germline V gene data show CDR1 as SGHTA and CDR2 as FQGNSA. Comment on this clonotype: Its antigen is not identified.

At least 5 micrograms of total RNA were extracted per sample. This chain links TRBV7-2 with TRBJ2-3, with D unresolved. The sequencing sample was made of blood. This TCR was recovered from a man aged 35 to 55 in good health. The CDR3 DNA reads TGTGCCAGCACCAACACAGATACGCAGTATTTT. It specifies CASTNTDTQYF.